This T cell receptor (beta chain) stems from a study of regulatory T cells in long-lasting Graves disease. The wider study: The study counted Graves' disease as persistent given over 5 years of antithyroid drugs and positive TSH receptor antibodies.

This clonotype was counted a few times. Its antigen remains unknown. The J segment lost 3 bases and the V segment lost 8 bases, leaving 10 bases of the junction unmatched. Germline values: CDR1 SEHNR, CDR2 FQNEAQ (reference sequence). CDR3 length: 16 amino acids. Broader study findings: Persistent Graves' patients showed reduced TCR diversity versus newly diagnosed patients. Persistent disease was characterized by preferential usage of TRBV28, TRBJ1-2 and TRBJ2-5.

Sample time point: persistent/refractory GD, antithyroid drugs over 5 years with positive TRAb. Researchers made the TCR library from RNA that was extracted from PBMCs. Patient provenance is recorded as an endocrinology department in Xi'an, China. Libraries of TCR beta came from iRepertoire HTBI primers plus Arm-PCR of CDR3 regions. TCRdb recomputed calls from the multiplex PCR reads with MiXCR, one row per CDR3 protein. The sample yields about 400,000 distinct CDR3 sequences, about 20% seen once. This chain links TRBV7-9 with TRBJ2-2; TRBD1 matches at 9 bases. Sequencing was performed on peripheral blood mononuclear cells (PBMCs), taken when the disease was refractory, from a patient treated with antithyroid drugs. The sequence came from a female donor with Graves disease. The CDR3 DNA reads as TGTGCCAGCTCCCCCAAGCGGACAGGGGACACCGGGGAGCTGTTTTTT. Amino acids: CASSPKRTGDTGELFF.